The 13 T cell receptor beta chains presented below share a single source sample, sequenced in a study of blood T cells in healthy people across ages. The second PCR ran about 6 to 12 cycles with a sample-barcoded 5' primer and J-beta primers. MiXCR, run by TCRdb on the 5' RACE reads, gives a single entry per CDR3 protein. Of approximately 810,000 distinct CDR3 sequences in the sample, under 30% were seen once. The specimen was blood. The receptors were gathered from a woman at least 80 years old in good health.

This clonotype was seen at least ten times. V and J are TRBV20-1 and TRBJ2-6, with 11 bases fitting TRBD1. V gave up 3 bases and J gave up 4 bases; unmatched junction bases: 8. The CDR3 is 17 residues long. The germline CDR1 and CDR2 sequences are DFQATT and SNEGSKA (reference sequence). The CDR3 DNA follows: TGCAGTGCTAGGTCCGGACAGGGGGCGCGGGGGGCCAACGTCCTGACTTTC. Encoded protein: CSARSGQGARGANVLTF.

This chain joins TRBV6-2 or TRBV6-3 and TRBJ1-5; TRBD1 agrees at 8 bases. CDR1 is MNHEY and CDR2 is SVGEGT in the germline V gene. The CDR3 covers 16 residues. J gave up 5 bases and V 6 bases, and 12 bases lay outside the gene matches. Here the CDR3 DNA reads TGTGCCAGCAGCCGAGACAGGGGACTCGATTATCAGCCCCAGCATTTT. This encodes CASSRDRGLDYQPQHF.

Note on this clonotype: Lacking the conserved final phenylalanine or tryptophan, this CDR3 likely reflects a read error. The chain uses TRBV7-4 and TRBJ1-5; D uncertain. The CDR3 is made up of 8 amino acids. The germline V gene has CDR1 SGHVT and CDR2 SQSDAQ. The CDR3 loop is CANSLQHC. The DNA for the CDR3 is TGTGCCAACAGCTTACAGCATTGT.

About this clonotype: A read error may explain this, as a much larger clone is one base away. This chain connects TRBV4-1 to TRBJ2-1; 11 bases match TRBD2. There are 17 residues in the CDR3. The V segment lost 3 bases and the J segment 8 bases; nucleotides outside the gene matches: 12. The germline V gene encodes CDR1 MGHRA and CDR2 YSYEKL. This CDR3 is CASSHPGGTSGHDEQFF. CDR3 sequence (DNA): TGCGCCAGCAGCCACCCGGGGGGGACTAGCGGTCACGATGAGCAGTTCTTC.

This clonotype was counted at least ten times. The chain uses TRBV7-2 and TRBJ2-5; no clear D. The V gene's germline CDR1 is SGHTA and CDR2 FQGNSA. The germline V and J ends were trimmed by 0 bases and 6 bases, with 11 bases remaining between them. This CDR3 contains 14 residues. This CDR3 reads CASSLAAVMQTQYF. The CDR3 region has the DNA TGTGCCAGCAGCTTAGCGGCAGTTATGCAGACCCAGTACTTC.

This clonotype was detected a few times. This rearrangement joins TRBV20-1 to TRBJ1-6; 8 bases line up with TRBD1. This CDR3 has 16 amino acids. Germline trimming cut 2 bases from V and 4 bases from J; bases unmatched to any gene: 7. Germline CDR1 reads DFQATT; CDR2 reads SNEGSKA (reference sequence). CDR3 amino acids: CSARTGTGKYNSPLHF. In DNA, the CDR3 is TGCAGTGCTAGAACCGGGACAGGAAAATATAATTCACCCCTCCACTTT.

As regards this clonotype: A clone one base away is much larger, so this may be a read error. This chain joins TRBV7-8 and TRBJ2-5, with TRBD2 matching 8 bases. CDR1 is SGHVS and CDR2 is FQNEAQ in the germline V gene. The junction had 10 bases not matched to a gene; V was cut back by 5 bases and J by 2 bases. This CDR3 is built from 16 residues. The CDR3 is CASSPNGGGWQETQYF. DNA for the CDR3: TGTGCCAGCAGCCCCAACGGGGGGGGTTGGCAAGAGACCCAGTACTTC.

The chain joins TRBV21-1 to TRBJ1-5. TRBV21-1 is listed as a pseudogene. The length of the CDR3 is 16 residues. The CDR3 DNA reads TGTGCCAGCAGCAAAAGTCGTCAGCGGAGCAATCAGCCCCAGCATTTT. Protein sequence: CASSKSRQRSNQPQHF.

This clonotype has a count of ten or more. This chain links TRBV9 with TRBJ1-2; D is ambiguous. The germline CDR1 and CDR2 sequences are SGDLS and YYNGEE. The CDR3 covers 15 residues. Trimming removed 0 bases at V and 0 bases at J, with 9 bases between. The CDR3 DNA is TGTGCCAGCAGCGTAGGCTCGCAATCTAACTATGGCTACACCTTC. Translating it yields CASSVGSQSNYGYTF.

This clonotype showed up just a few times. This may come from a read error, since a much larger clone is one base off. In nucleotides, the CDR3 is TGCGCCAGCAGCTGTGAGGCATCCGGTTCACCCCTCCACTTT. This encodes CASSCEASGSPLHF. The V call is TRBV5-1, the J call TRBJ1-6; D unresolved. Trimming took 3 bases from V and 9 from J, leaving 13 bases between them. The V gene's germline CDR1 is SGHRS and CDR2 YFSETQ. This CDR3 is built from 14 residues.

This clonotype was recorded at least ten times. The J gene is TRBJ1-5, the V gene TRBV20-1, with 7 bases identical to TRBD1. Germline V gives CDR1 DFQATT, CDR2 SNEGSKA (reference sequence). This CDR3 contains 12 residues. The CDR3 loop is CRGDSTNQPQHF. CDR3 DNA sequence: TGCAGAGGGGACAGTACTAATCAGCCCCAGCATTTT.

This clonotype was observed a handful of times. This chain links TRBV11-2 with TRBJ2-3; D is perhaps TRBD2 (5 bases). Trimming pared 4 bases from V and 4 bases from J, leaving 12 bases between. Germline lookup yields CDR1 SGHAT and CDR2 FQNNGV. The CDR3 has 14 residues. Written as DNA, the CDR3 is TGTGCCAGCAGCTCAACCGGGGAAGCAGATACGCAGTATTTT. Amino acids: CASSSTGEADTQYF. The full variable domain, rest sourced from reference TRBV11-2 and TRBJ2-3, is EAGVAQSPRYKIIEKRQSVAFWCNPISGHATLYWYQQILGQGPKLLIQFQNNGVVDDSQLPKDRFSAERLKGVDSTLKIQPAKLEDSAVYLCASSSTGEADTQYFGPGTRLTVL.

This chain links TRBV28 with TRBJ1-5, with 9 bases identical to TRBD1. Germline CDR1 is MDHEN and CDR2 is SYDVKM. This CDR3 is built from 16 residues. V was clipped by 4 bases and J by 4 bases; unmatched bases: 8. The DNA for the CDR3 is TGTGCCAGCAGTTGGGCCGGACAGGGGAAAAATCAGCCCCAGCATTTT. Amino acids: CASSWAGQGKNQPQHF.